Each of the 9 T cell receptor beta chains below was sequenced from the same sample in a study of response to subunit inactivated influenza vaccine. MiXCR, applied by TCRdb to the RT-PCR reads, yields one record per CDR3 protein. The sample holds about 800,000 distinct CDR3 sequences; around 20% are singletons and the top ten take approximately 10%. The sequences come from PBMCs from blood, collected 5 days after vaccination. The receptors were gathered from a man aged 50 or older who received an inactivated influenza vaccine.

This clonotype was detected only a few times. The gene calls are TRBV20-1 and TRBJ2-3; D uncertain. Germline V lookup: CDR1 DFQATT, CDR2 SNEGSKA (reference sequence). The CDR3 extends over 13 amino acids. Between the trimmed V and J ends, which lost 0 bases and 4 bases, there was a span of 8 bases. CDR3 in amino acids: CSARDFSSDTQYF. CDR3 nucleotides: TGCAGTGCTAGAGACTTCAGCTCAGATACGCAGTATTTT.

The chain recombines TRBV12-3 or TRBV12-4 with TRBJ2-1; TRBD2 aligns across 8 bases. The V and J ends lost 3 bases and 0 bases, in that order; junction bases with no gene match: 4. CDR3 length: 16 residues. The CDR3 DNA reads as TGTGCCAGCAGTTTTTTCGGGAGGGCCTCCTACAATGAGCAGTTCTTC. Encoded protein: CASSFFGRASYNEQFF.

This clonotype was detected ten times or more. This chain connects TRBV20-1 to TRBJ1-2; D call uncertain. The germline V gene encodes CDR1 DFQATT and CDR2 SNEGSKA (reference sequence). V was shortened by 3 bases and J by 1 base, with 9 bases between the two germline ends. The CDR3 length is 13 residues. This chain's CDR3 is CSARRTDNYGYTF. The CDR3 nucleotides read TGCAGTGCTAGGAGAACGGATAACTATGGCTACACCTTC.

This clonotype occurred many times. The chain is built from TRBV25-1 and TRBJ2-3, with 9 bases matching TRBD1. The CDR3 is 14 amino acids. The V and J ends lost 5 bases and 3 bases, in that order; junction bases with no gene match: 3. Germline V CDR1 and CDR2: MGHDK, SYGVNS. The DNA of the CDR3 is TGTGCCAGCAGTAAAGGGACAGGGACAGATACGCAGTATTTT. Translating gives CASSKGTGTDTQYF.

This clonotype has at least ten counts. The J gene is TRBJ2-5, the V gene TRBV12-3 or TRBV12-4, with 7 positions matching TRBD2. The CDR3 has 16 residues. V lost 3 bases, J lost 3 bases, and 10 bases stayed unmatched. The CDR3 loop is CASSFPLGAGEETQYF. The CDR3 DNA reads TGTGCCAGCAGTTTTCCCCTAGGCGCGGGGGAAGAGACCCAGTACTTC.

The chain employs TRBV12-3 or TRBV12-4 and TRBJ1-5; D unresolved. There are 14 residues in the CDR3. Deletions cut 2 bases from V and 0 bases from J, with 5 bases between. CDR3 sequence reads: CASSLSDSNQPQHF. The CDR3 DNA reads as TGTGCCAGCAGTTTATCAGATAGCAATCAGCCCCAGCATTTT.

The J gene is TRBJ2-5, the V gene TRBV11-2, with TRBD2 identical over 13 bases. J gave up 1 base and V 2 bases, and 16 bases lay outside the gene matches. CDR1 is SGHAT and CDR2 is FQNNGV in the germline V gene. The CDR3 length is 21 residues. The CDR3 protein is CASSLPHSGTSGARLQETQYF. The CDR3 region has the DNA TGTGCCAGCAGCTTACCTCATAGTGGGACTAGCGGGGCCCGGCTCCAAGAGACCCAGTACTTC.

This clonotype was picked up a small number of times. The V gene is TRBV2, the J gene TRBJ2-7; D may be TRBD1 (6 bases). The ends were cut back, 2 bases at V and 2 bases at J, with 10 bases in the middle. Germline V gene lookup returns CDR1 SNHLY and CDR2 FYNNEI. The CDR3 spans 14 residues. CDR3 region: CASSEPDSPYEQYF. CDR3 bases: TGTGCCAGCAGTGAACCGGACAGTCCCTACGAGCAGTACTTC.

This clonotype was found once. This may stem from a read error, because a much larger clone lies one nucleotide away. This rearrangement joins TRBV12-3 or TRBV12-4 to TRBJ1-5; D ambiguous. V was cut by 2 bases and J by 5 bases, with 4 bases left in between. The length of the CDR3 is 12 residues. For the CDR3, the DNA is TGTGCCAGCAGTTTATCTCATCAGCCCCAGCATTTT. It translates to CASSLSHQPQHF.